This TCR beta chain originates from a study of T cell responses to AZD1222 COVID-19 vaccine. The CDR3 consists of 11 residues. V lost 2 bases, J lost 5 bases, and 4 bases lay in between. Germline loops: CDR1 MNHEY, CDR2 SVGAGI. This table comes from immunoSEQ multiplex PCR, and its TCRdb copy is limited to in-frame clones, with some not included. The table lists roughly 6,100 clones, around 87% of them singletons, with approximately 15% in the top ten. Regarding this clone: Its target is unknown.

Study results and caveats: The sample set comprised mostly white British donors with more females, and clonal diversity was possibly underestimated.

This sequence joins TRBV6-5 and TRBJ2-7; D remains unclear. The sequence was obtained from an adult who received the AZD1222 COVID-19 vaccine. The source material was peripheral blood, sampled 28 days after the second AZD1222 dose. The CDR3 region is CASSYRHEQYF. DNA for the CDR3: TGTGCCAGCAGTTACCGTCACGAGCAGTACTTC.